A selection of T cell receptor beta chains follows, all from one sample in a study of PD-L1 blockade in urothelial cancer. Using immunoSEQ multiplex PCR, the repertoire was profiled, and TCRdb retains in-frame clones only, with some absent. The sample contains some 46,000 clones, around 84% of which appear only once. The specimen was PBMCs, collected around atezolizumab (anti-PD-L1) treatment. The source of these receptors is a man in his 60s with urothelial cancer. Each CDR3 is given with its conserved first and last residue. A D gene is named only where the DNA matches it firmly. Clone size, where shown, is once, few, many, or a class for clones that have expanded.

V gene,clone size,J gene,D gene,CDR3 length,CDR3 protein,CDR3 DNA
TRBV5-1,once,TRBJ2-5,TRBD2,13,CASSVAGIETQYF,TGCGCCAGCAGTGTAGCGGGAATAGAGACCCAGTACTTC
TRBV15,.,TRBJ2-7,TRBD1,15,CATSRHRDRGGEQYF,TGTGCCACCAGCAGACACCGGGACAGGGGTGGAGAGCAGTACTTC
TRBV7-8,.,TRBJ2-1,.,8,CASSPSFF,TGTGCCAGCAGCCCCTCGTTCTTC
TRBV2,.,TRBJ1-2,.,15,CASSEVSAGSGGYTF,TGTGCCAGCAGTGAAGTCTCGGCAGGCAGTGGCGGCTACACCTTC
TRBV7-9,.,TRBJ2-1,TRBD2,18,CASTPGLAGSSSYNEQFF,TGTGCCAGCACCCCGGGACTAGCGGGGAGCAGCTCCTACAATGAGCAGTTCTTC
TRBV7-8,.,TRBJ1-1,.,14,CASSLAAGNTEAFF,TGTGCCAGCAGCTTAGCCGCGGGTAACACTGAAGCTTTCTTT
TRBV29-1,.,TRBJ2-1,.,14,CSVVGLSSYNEQFF,TGCAGCGTTGTCGGTTTAAGCTCCTACAATGAGCAGTTCTTC
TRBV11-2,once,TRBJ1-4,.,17,CASSFGRDTSANEKLFF,TGTGCCAGCAGCTTTGGCAGGGATACATCGGCTAATGAAAAACTGTTTTTT
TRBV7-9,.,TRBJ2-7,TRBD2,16,CASSGGGGRELYEQYF,TGTGCCAGCAGCGGCGGGGGTGGGCGGGAGCTATACGAGCAGTACTTC
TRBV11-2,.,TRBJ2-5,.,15,CASSLETGSWETQYF,TGTGCCAGCAGCTTAGAGACAGGCTCTTGGGAGACCCAGTACTTC
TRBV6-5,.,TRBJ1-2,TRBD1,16,CASSYSTVDRAYGYTF,TGTGCCAGCAGTTACTCGACCGTGGACAGGGCCTATGGCTACACCTTC
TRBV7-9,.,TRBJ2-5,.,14,CASSLGVEKETQYF,TGTGCCAGCAGCTTAGGCGTCGAGAAAGAGACCCAGTACTTC
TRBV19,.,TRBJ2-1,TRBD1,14,CASRGRTGWNEQFF,TGTGCCAGTAGGGGACGGACAGGGTGGAATGAGCAGTTCTTC
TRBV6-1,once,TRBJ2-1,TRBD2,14,CASAIAGRHNEQFF,TGTGCCAGCGCGATAGCGGGGCGGCACAATGAGCAGTTCTTC
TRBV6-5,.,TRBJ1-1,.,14,CASRSGGLGWRAFF,TGTGCCAGCAGATCGGGGGGTCTTGGGTGGCGAGCTTTCTTT
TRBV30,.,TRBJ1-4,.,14,CAWSLDATNEKLFF,TGTGCCTGGAGTCTAGACGCAACTAATGAAAAACTGTTTTTT
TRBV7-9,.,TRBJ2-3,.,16,CASSLVAGGRADTQYF,TGTGCCAGCAGCTTAGTGGCCGGGGGTCGGGCAGATACGCAGTATTTT
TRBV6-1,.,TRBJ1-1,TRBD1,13,CASSENIRGRAFF,TGTGCCAGCAGTGAAAATATAAGGGGGCGAGCTTTCTTT
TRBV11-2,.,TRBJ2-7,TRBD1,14,CASSRQGDFHEQYF,TGTGCCAGCAGCCGACAGGGGGATTTCCACGAGCAGTACTTC
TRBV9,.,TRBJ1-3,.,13,CASSATSGNTIYF,TGTGCCAGCAGCGCCACTTCTGGAAACACCATATATTTT
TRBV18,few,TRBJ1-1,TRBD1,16,CASSPSSRQGNTEAFF,TGTGCCAGCTCACCAAGTAGCAGACAGGGGAACACTGAAGCTTTCTTT
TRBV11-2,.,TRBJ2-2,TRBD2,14,CASSFRLATGELFF,TGTGCCAGCAGCTTCAGACTAGCAACCGGGGAGCTGTTTTTT
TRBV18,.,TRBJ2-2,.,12,CASSPNTGELFF,TGTGCCAGCTCTCCTAACACCGGGGAGCTGTTTTTT
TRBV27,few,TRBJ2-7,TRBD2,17,CASSPGLAGGLAYEQYF,TGTGCCAGCAGTCCGGGACTAGCGGGAGGGTTAGCCTACGAGCAGTACTTC
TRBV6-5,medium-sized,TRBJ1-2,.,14,CASSYSNSGEGYTF,TGTGCCAGCAGTTACTCGAATTCAGGGGAAGGCTACACCTTC
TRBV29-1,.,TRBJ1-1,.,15,CSVDRGGGMNTEAFF,TGCAGCGTTGATCGGGGAGGCGGCATGAACACTGAAGCTTTCTTT
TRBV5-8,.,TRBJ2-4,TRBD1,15,CASSRSGTGKDIQYF,TGTGCCAGCAGCCGGAGTGGGACAGGGAAAGACATTCAGTACTTC
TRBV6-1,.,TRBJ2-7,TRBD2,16,CASSERSGRRTYEQYF,TGTGCCAGCAGTGAAAGGAGCGGGAGGCGGACCTACGAGCAGTACTTC
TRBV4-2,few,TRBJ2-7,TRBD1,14,CASSQGDRVYEQYF,TGTGCCAGCAGCCAAGGGGACAGGGTCTACGAGCAGTACTTC
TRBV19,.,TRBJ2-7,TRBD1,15,CASSLGTGRPYEQYF,TGTGCCAGTAGTCTCGGGACAGGGAGACCCTACGAGCAGTACTTC
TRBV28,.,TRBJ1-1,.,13,CASTLGVNTEAFF,TGTGCCAGCACCCTCGGTGTGAACACTGAAGCTTTCTTT
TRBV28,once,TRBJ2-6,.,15,CASSRRVSGANVLTF,TGTGCCAGCAGCCGCCGGGTCTCTGGGGCCAACGTCCTGACTTTC
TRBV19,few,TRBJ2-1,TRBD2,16,CASSIVGTRNYNEQFF,TGTGCCAGTAGTATAGTAGGGACTAGGAACTACAATGAGCAGTTCTTC
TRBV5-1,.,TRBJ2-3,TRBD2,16,CASSLKASGNTDTQYF,TGCGCCAGCAGCTTGAAAGCTAGCGGTAACACAGATACGCAGTATTTT
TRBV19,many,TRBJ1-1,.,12,CASGERQIEAFF,TGTGCCAGCGGCGAAAGACAGATTGAAGCTTTCTTT
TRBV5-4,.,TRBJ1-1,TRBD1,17,CASSLGQGAGVNTEAFF,TGTGCCAGCAGCTTGGGACAGGGGGCAGGAGTTAACACTGAAGCTTTCTTT
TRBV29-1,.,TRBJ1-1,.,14,CSVEEGRGRAEAFF,TGCAGCGTTGAAGAAGGCCGAGGGAGGGCTGAAGCTTTCTTT